This TCR beta chain was recorded in a study of T cell repertoires in cytomegalovirus infection. Study overall: From public TCR beta signatures came an indication of both CMV infection and matching HLA type.

The germline V gene has CDR1 MNHEY and CDR2 SMNVEV (reference sequence). CDR3 length equals 15 residues. Trimming stripped 6 bases from V and 1 base from J, with 15 bases between. In regard to this clonotype: Antigen unknown.

From the reads, TCRdb called clonotypes with MiXCR, one entry per CDR3 protein. The data hold roughly 920,000 distinct CDR3 sequences, with approximately 31% observed a single time. Study results and caveats: In two of eight donors, the top clonotype was HLA-C-restricted CMV-specific.

This TCR came from a human donor in good health (CMV status not recorded). Some clones in this sample may be carry-over from other donors' samples. The material sequenced was cultured CD8+ T cells from PBMCs, taken from culture after CMV antigen stimulation. The gene calls are TRBV27 and TRBJ1-1; TRBD1 is a possible D gene (5 bases). The CDR3 loop reads CASSIVGEANTEAFF. The CDR3 DNA follows: TGTGCCAGCAGCATAGTGGGGGAGGCGAACACTGAAGCTTTCTTT.